These 24 T cell receptor beta chains were sequenced from one sample in a study of CD8 T cells in ankylosing spondylitis. MiXCR, run by TCRdb on the 5' RACE reads, gives a single entry per CDR3 protein. The data show 180,000 or so distinct CDR3 sequences, under 14% seen once. The material sequenced was blood, either unsorted or a sorted T cell fraction (not recorded which). The receptor set was obtained from a male donor with ankylosing spondylitis or in good health (not recorded which).

This clonotype has at least ten counts. The chain recombines TRBV9 with TRBJ1-1, with D unclear. The length of the CDR3 is 13 residues. The V end lost 2 bases, the J end lost 1 base, and 6 bases lay between the germline ends. Germline CDR1 SGDLS, CDR2 YYNGEE. The CDR3 loop is CASSVGPNTEAFF. CDR3 in DNA: TGTGCCAGCAGCGTTGGTCCGAACACTGAAGCTTTCTTT.

The chain links TRBV11-2 to TRBJ1-6; D gene uncertain. V gave up 1 base and J gave up 7 bases, with 11 bases separating them. Germline V gene sequence: CDR1 SGHAT, CDR2 FQNNGV. The CDR3 has 15 residues. The CDR3 DNA follows: TGTGCCAGCAGCTTAGGGTTTGCAGTCAATTCACCCCTCCACTTT. Amino acid sequence: CASSLGFAVNSPLHF.

On this clonotype: At one end, the junction sequence differs from germline, possibly due to a read error. V usage is TRBV7-6 and J usage is TRBJ2-1; possibly TRBD1 or TRBD2 for D (6 bases each). From germline, CDR1 is SGHVS and CDR2 FNYEAQ. The CDR3 runs to 13 residues. The CDR3 sequence is CVSSLGGYSEQFF. The CDR3 region has the DNA TGTGTCAGCAGCTTAGGGGGGTATAGTGAGCAGTTCTTC.

This clonotype was recorded a few times. The chain employs TRBV10-2 and TRBJ1-1; 8 bases match TRBD1. The CDR3 is made up of 13 amino acids. Germline CDR1 reads WSHSY; CDR2 reads SAAADI. J was trimmed by 5 bases and V by 7 bases; bases with no gene match: 6. CDR3 protein: CASNFDRGTEAFF. The CDR3 DNA reads as TGCGCCAGCAACTTTGACAGGGGTACTGAAGCTTTCTTT.

This clonotype was detected ten times or more. This sequence joins TRBV7-6 and TRBJ1-1; possible D gene TRBD1, 5 bases. Germline CDR1 is SGHVS and CDR2 is FNYEAQ. With 0 bases removed from V and 0 bases from J, the gap between germline ends came to 8 bases. This CDR3 comprises 15 residues. CDR3 coding DNA: TGTGCCAGCAGCTTAGCGGCAGGGCTGAACACTGAAGCTTTCTTT. Translating it yields CASSLAAGLNTEAFF.

The chain combines TRBV11-3 with TRBJ1-2; 8 nucleotides align to TRBD1. V gave up 8 bases and J gave up 0 bases; unmatched junction bases: 11. The CDR3 sequence is 16 residues long. Germline V gives CDR1 SGHNT, CDR2 YENEEA. CDR3 loop: CASSLTGVGANYGYTF. The DNA of the CDR3 is TGTGCCAGCTCATTGACAGGGGTCGGAGCTAACTATGGCTACACCTTC.

This clonotype was found many times. The chain combines TRBV29-1 with TRBJ2-1; D call uncertain. The V and J ends lost 6 bases and 5 bases respectively, with 17 bases between them. The CDR3 runs to 14 residues. Germline values: CDR1 SQVTM, CDR2 ANQGSEA. CDR3 protein: CSVSVGAGNNEQFF. The CDR3 DNA is TGCAGCGTCAGTGTGGGCGCTGGCAACAATGAGCAGTTCTTC.

This clonotype has a count of ten or more. The V call is TRBV6-1, the J call TRBJ2-7, with unresolved D. There are 13 residues in the CDR3. Trimming stripped 7 bases from V and 7 bases from J, with 17 bases between. Germline V CDR1 and CDR2: MNHNS, SASEGT. CDR3 coding DNA: TGTGCCAGCATCGAACCCGGGCTTGGGGAGCAGTACTTC. It codes for CASIEPGLGEQYF.

CDR3 in amino acids: CSVVQGIDEQFF. The CDR3 DNA reads as TGCAGCGTTGTCCAGGGGATAGATGAGCAGTTCTTC. The rearrangement joins TRBV29-1 to TRBJ2-1, with D tentatively TRBD1 (6 bases). Deletions cut 4 bases from V and 8 bases from J, with 12 bases between. The CDR3 covers 12 residues. The germline V gene has CDR1 SQVTM and CDR2 ANQGSEA.

Notes on this clonotype: Being one base from a much bigger clone, this may be a read error. This chain connects TRBV9 to TRBJ1-1; D call uncertain. Germline V gene lookup returns CDR1 SGDLS and CDR2 YYNGEE. The CDR3 extends over 15 amino acids. The CDR3 loop is CVSSVGYPRTGEAFF. Written as DNA, the CDR3 is TGTGTCAGCAGCGTAGGTTACCCCCGAACTGGTGAAGCTTTCTTT.

The table lists this clonotype with many counts. The chain recombines TRBV5-1 with TRBJ2-5; possible D gene TRBD1, 5 bases. The CDR3 spans 13 residues. The germline V and J ends were trimmed by 7 bases and 4 bases, with 14 bases remaining between them. CDR1 SGHRS and CDR2 YFSETQ come from the germline V gene. The CDR3 sequence is CASLEKRGETQYF. The CDR3 DNA is TGCGCCAGCCTAGAGAAAAGGGGAGAGACCCAGTACTTC. Using reference TRBV5-1 and TRBJ2-5 for the parts outside the CDR3, the full variable domain is KAGVTQTPRYLIKTRGQQVTLSCSPISGHRSVSWYQQTPGQGLQFLFEYFSETQRNKGNFPGRFSGRQFSNSRSEMNVSTLELGDSALYLCASLEKRGETQYFGPGTRLLVL.

This clonotype was detected ten times or more. The chain employs TRBV10-3 and TRBJ2-3, with D unresolved. The germline CDR1 and CDR2 sequences are ENHRY and SYGVKD. The CDR3 extends over 13 amino acids. The V end lost 7 bases, the J end lost 0 bases, and 8 bases lay between the germline ends. Here the CDR3 reads CAIKTLSTDTQYF. CDR3 nucleotide sequence: TGTGCCATCAAAACTCTAAGCACAGATACGCAGTATTTT.

The chain couples TRBV5-1 to TRBJ2-1, with D perhaps matching TRBD1 (6 bases). Trimming removed 3 bases at V and 5 bases at J, with 9 bases between. Germline-derived CDR1 and CDR2 are SGHRS and YFSETQ. This CDR3 spans 13 amino acids. Here the CDR3 DNA reads TGCGCCAGCAGCTATGGACAGAACAATGAGCAGTTCTTC. Protein: CASSYGQNNEQFF.

This clonotype was seen repeatedly, ten times or more. This chain uses TRBV10-3 with TRBJ1-2, with 12 positions matching TRBD1. With 6 bases clipped from V and 8 bases from J, the junction kept 7 bases outside the gene matches. This CDR3 comprises 14 residues. The germline V gene has CDR1 ENHRY and CDR2 SYGVKD. The CDR3 DNA reads as TGTGCCATCAGGACCGGGACAGGGGGCTACGGCTACACCTTC. It codes for CAIRTGTGGYGYTF.

Ten or more counts support this clonotype. The V call is TRBV28, the J call TRBJ2-1; 7 positions agree with TRBD2. The CDR3 runs 15 residues. V was clipped by 5 bases and J by 4 bases; unmatched bases: 8. CDR1 and CDR2 from the germline V gene are MDHEN and SYDVKM. CDR3 bases: TGTGCCAGCAGTCCTGCCCAGCGGGGTTACAATGAGCAGTTCTTC. The encoded protein is CASSPAQRGYNEQFF.

There are many counts of this clonotype. The chain combines TRBV6-1 with TRBJ2-2; D not resolved. The germline V gene has CDR1 MNHNS and CDR2 SASEGT. V lost 2 bases, J lost 5 bases, and 0 bases lay in between. CDR3 size: 11 residues. The CDR3 DNA follows: TGTGCCAGCAGTGAAACCGGGGAGCTGTTTTTT. Its translation is CASSETGELFF.

The table lists this clonotype with many counts. The V call is TRBV11-2, the J call TRBJ2-7, with D possibly being TRBD1 or TRBD2 (5 bases each). V lost 4 bases and J lost 6, with 16 bases in between. Germline CDR1 reads SGHAT; CDR2 reads FQNNGV. This CDR3 is 14 amino acids long. DNA of the CDR3: TGTGCCAGCAGCTCATCGTGGGGGACCCTCGAGCAGTACTTC. Translating it yields CASSSSWGTLEQYF.

This clonotype has just a few counts. The chain has TRBV19 and TRBJ1-1; TRBD1 aligns across 10 bases. Per germline, CDR1 LNHDA and CDR2 SQIVND (reference sequence). The CDR3 spans 15 residues. With V trimmed by 5 bases and J by 10 bases, 13 bases remained unmatched. The CDR3 DNA reads TGTGCCAGTAGTGTTACCGGGACAGGGGCCATGGGAGCTTTCTTT. Its translation is CASSVTGTGAMGAFF.

The rearrangement uses TRBV4-2 and TRBJ2-5; 7 nucleotides align to TRBD1. The CDR3 has 16 residues. Germline V gene data show CDR1 as LGHNA and CDR2 as YNFKEQ. After removal of 4 bases from V and 5 bases from J, the junction contained 13 bases not matched to a gene. CDR3 in amino acids: CASSPPDRSLRETQYF. Here the CDR3 DNA reads TGTGCCAGCAGCCCACCGGACAGGTCCCTTAGGGAGACCCAGTACTTC.

This chain uses TRBV6-1 with TRBJ1-1; a weak D match, TRBD1 (5 bases). V lost 3 bases and J 12 bases, leaving 26 bases between the germline ends. CDR1 and CDR2 from the germline V gene are MNHNS and SASEGT. The CDR3 is made up of 16 amino acids. The CDR3 DNA reads as TGTGCCAGCAGTGATACCGGGACTCGGGGGGGGGTTTGGACTTTCTTT. It translates to CASSDTGTRGGVWTFF.

This clonotype has a count of ten or more. CDR3 region: CASSDRGDQPQHF. As DNA, the CDR3 is TGCGCCAGCAGTGATCGGGGAGATCAGCCCCAGCATTTT. The V call is TRBV10-1, the J call TRBJ1-5, with unresolved D. Germline CDR1 and CDR2: WNHNN and SYGVQD (reference sequence). The CDR3 is 13 amino acids. Trimming took 3 bases from V and 5 from J, leaving 8 bases between them.

V and J are TRBV5-4 and TRBJ2-3; 10 bases fit TRBD1. After removal of 4 bases from V and 3 bases from J, the junction contained 8 bases not matched to a gene. CDR1 is SGHNT, CDR2 YYREEE, per germline (reference sequence). This CDR3 is 16 amino acids long. The CDR3 sequence: CASSRPRQGATDTQYF. In nucleotides, the CDR3 is TGTGCCAGCAGCCGACCCCGACAGGGGGCGACAGATACGCAGTATTTT. Complete variable domain (other parts from reference TRBV5-4 and TRBJ2-3): ETGVTQSPTHLIKTRGQQVTLRCSSQSGHNTVSWYQQALGQGPQFIFQYYREEENGRGNFPPRFSGLQFPNYSSELNVNALELDDSALYLCASSRPRQGATDTQYFGPGTRLTVL.

In its sample, this clonotype was seen many times. This chain links TRBV29-1 with TRBJ1-3; 10 positions match TRBD1. The germline CDR1 and CDR2 sequences are SQVTM and ANQGSEA. V trimming: 3 bases; J trimming: 2 bases; junction bases outside the gene matches: 1. CDR3 length: 14 amino acids. CDR3 sequence: CSVDGTGAGNTIYF. CDR3 bases: TGCAGCGTTGATGGGACAGGGGCTGGAAACACCATATATTTT. Looking up the rest from reference TRBV29-1 and TRBJ1-3 gives the full variable domain: SAVISQKPSRDICQRGTSLTIQCQVDSQVTMMFWYRQQPGQSLTLIATANQGSEATYESGFVIDKFPISRPNLTFSTLTVSNMSPEDSSIYLCSVDGTGAGNTIYFGEGSWLTVV.

This clonotype was observed at least ten times. The chain employs TRBV5-5 and TRBJ2-4, with unresolved D. Between the trimmed V and J ends, which lost 0 bases and 0 bases, there was a span of 7 bases. There are 15 residues in the CDR3. The germline V gene encodes CDR1 SGHKS and CDR2 YYEKEE (reference sequence). The CDR3 region has the DNA TGTGCCAGCAGCTTGGGGGATCGAGCCAAAAACATTCAGTACTTC. Protein product: CASSLGDRAKNIQYF. The full variable domain, with the rest looked up from reference TRBV5-5 and TRBJ2-4, is DAGVTQSPTHLIKTRGQQVTLRCSPISGHKSVSWYQQVLGQGPQFIFQYYEKEERGRGNFPDRFSARQFPNYSSELNVNALLLGDSALYLCASSLGDRAKNIQYFGAGTRLSVL.